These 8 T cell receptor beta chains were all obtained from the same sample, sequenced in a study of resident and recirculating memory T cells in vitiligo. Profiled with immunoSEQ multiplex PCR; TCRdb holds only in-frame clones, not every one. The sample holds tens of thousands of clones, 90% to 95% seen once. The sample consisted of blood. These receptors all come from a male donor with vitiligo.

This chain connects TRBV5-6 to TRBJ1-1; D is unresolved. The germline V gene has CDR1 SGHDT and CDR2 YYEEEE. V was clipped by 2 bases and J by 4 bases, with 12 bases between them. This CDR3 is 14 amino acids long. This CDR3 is CASSFETEFTEAFF. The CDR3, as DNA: TGTGCCAGCAGCTTTGAGACGGAGTTCACTGAAGCTTTCTTT.

The CDR3 DNA follows: TGTGCCAGCAGTCCCGGACAGGGCGGTGGCTACACCTTC. Its translation: CASSPGQGGGYTF. The chain employs TRBV28 and TRBJ1-2, with TRBD1 matching 8 bases. After removal of 5 bases from V and 7 bases from J, the junction contained 6 bases not matched to a gene. This CDR3 comprises 13 residues. Germline V gene lookup returns CDR1 MDHEN and CDR2 SYDVKM.

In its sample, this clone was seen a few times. CDR3 region: CASGLGQTGVSPLHF. The CDR3 nucleotides read TGTGCTAGTGGTTTGGGACAAACAGGGGTTTCACCCCTCCACTTT. This sequence joins TRBV12-5 and TRBJ1-6; 7 bases line up with TRBD1. This CDR3 is 15 amino acids long. Looked up from germline, CDR1 is LGHNT and CDR2 is FRNRAP. The ends lost 1 base at V and 9 bases at J; junction bases unmatched: 6.

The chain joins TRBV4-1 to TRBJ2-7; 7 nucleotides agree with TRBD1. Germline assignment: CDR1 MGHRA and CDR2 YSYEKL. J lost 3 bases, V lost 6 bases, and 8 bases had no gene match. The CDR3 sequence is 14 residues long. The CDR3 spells CASSYRDRDYEQYF. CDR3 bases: TGCGCCAGCAGTTACCGAGACAGGGACTACGAGCAGTACTTC.

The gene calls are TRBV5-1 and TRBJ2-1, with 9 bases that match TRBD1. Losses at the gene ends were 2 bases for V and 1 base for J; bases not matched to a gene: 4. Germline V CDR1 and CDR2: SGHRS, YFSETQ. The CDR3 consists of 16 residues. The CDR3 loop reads CASSFTTGGSYNEQFF. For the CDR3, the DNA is TGCGCCAGCAGCTTCACGACAGGGGGTTCCTACAATGAGCAGTTCTTC.

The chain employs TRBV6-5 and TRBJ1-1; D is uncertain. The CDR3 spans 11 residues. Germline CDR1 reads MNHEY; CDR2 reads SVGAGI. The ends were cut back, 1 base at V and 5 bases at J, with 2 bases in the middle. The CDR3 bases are TGTGCCAGCAGTTACTTAACTGAAGCTTTCTTT. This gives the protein CASSYLTEAFF.

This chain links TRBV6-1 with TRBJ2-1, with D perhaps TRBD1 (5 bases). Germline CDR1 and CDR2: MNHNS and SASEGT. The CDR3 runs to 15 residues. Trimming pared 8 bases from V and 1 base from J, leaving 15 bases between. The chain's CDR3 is CASDQDRQSYNEQFF. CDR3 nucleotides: TGTGCCAGCGATCAGGACCGACAGTCCTACAATGAGCAGTTCTTC.

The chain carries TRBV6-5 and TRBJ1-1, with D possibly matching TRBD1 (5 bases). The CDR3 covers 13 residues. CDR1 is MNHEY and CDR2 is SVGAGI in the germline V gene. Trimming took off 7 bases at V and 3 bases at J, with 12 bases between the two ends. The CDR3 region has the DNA TGTGCCAGCAATCCGTGGGGGGACACTGAAGCTTTCTTT. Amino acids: CASNPWGDTEAFF.